The T cell receptor (beta chain) under discussion was sequenced for a study of radiotherapy plus CTLA-4 blockade in lung cancer. CDR3 length equals 13 residues. V was pared by 4 bases and J by 3 bases, with 2 bases of the junction left unmatched. The germline V gene has CDR1 SGHTA and CDR2 FQGNSA. Study observations and caveats: TCR clones from tumors expanded in blood after radiotherapy plus ipilimumab.

Sequencing was performed with immunoSEQ multiplex PCR; in TCRdb, only in-frame clones are kept and a portion is missing. Among 40,000 to 55,000 clones, less than 90% were seen once, and the ten largest hold around 17%. Concerning this clone: Its antigen is as yet unknown.

Chemo-refractory metastatic non-small-cell lung cancer patients were treated with focal radiation plus CTLA-4 blockade with ipilimumab. The sample consisted of peripheral blood, taken from a patient treated with radiotherapy plus ipilimumab. The source of this sequence is a human donor with non-small cell lung cancer that progressed on radiotherapy plus ipilimumab. Some clones in this sample may be carry-over from other donors' samples. The chain has TRBV7-2 and TRBJ2-5; 7 bases align to TRBD1. The CDR3 region has the DNA TGTGCCAGCAGCTGGGACAGAGAAGAGACCCAGTACTTC. Its protein product is CASSWDREETQYF.